What follows describes a single T cell receptor beta chain. Its antigen is undetermined. This record comes from a study of human T cells and chemical hapten exposure. Study summary: Alopecia areata, totalis and universalis patients, mostly female, were included. Study-level points and caveats: Versus controls, expanded TCRs had significantly more large CDR3 similarity clusters.

The CDR3 length is 13 residues. CDR1 is LGHDT and CDR2 is YNNKEL in the germline V gene (reference sequence). Trimming removed 3 bases at V and 10 bases at J, with 15 bases between. TCRdb analysed the RACE reads with MiXCR anew, one entry per CDR3 protein. The sample has approximately 52,000 distinct CDR3 sequences; about 9.2% are singletons. The time point denotes: pre-sensitization, week 0. Treatment in this sample: therapeutic diphenylcyclopropenone sensitization with weekly scalp DPC. Each patch-test visit's blood sample preceded patch application. This rearrangement joins TRBV3-1 to TRBJ1-1; possible D gene TRBD1, 6 bases. This specimen was whole blood, taken in connection with sensitization to the hapten diphenylcyclopropenone (DPC). This clonotype originated in a woman between 35 and 50 years old with alopecia areata. Some clones in this sample may be carry-over from other donors' samples. The CDR3 DNA reads TGTGCCAGCAGCCAGGGATCCGGGACACGAGCTTTCTTT. This encodes CASSQGSGTRAFF.